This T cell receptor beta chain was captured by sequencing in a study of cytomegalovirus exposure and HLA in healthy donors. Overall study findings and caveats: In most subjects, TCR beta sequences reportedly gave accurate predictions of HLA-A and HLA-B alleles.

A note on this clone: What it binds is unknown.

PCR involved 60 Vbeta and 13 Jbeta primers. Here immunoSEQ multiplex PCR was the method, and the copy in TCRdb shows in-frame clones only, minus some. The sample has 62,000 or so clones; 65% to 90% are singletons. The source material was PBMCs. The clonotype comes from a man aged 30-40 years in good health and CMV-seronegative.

In DNA, the CDR3 is TGTGCCACCAGGGACATGTATGGCTACACCTTC. Encoded protein: CATRDMYGYTF. The chain employs TRBV15 and TRBJ1-2; maybe TRBD1 (5 bases). The CDR3 covers 11 residues. Germline CDR1 and CDR2: LNHNV and YYDKDF (reference sequence). V was clipped by 6 bases and J by 5 bases, with 7 bases between them.